Listed below are T cell receptor beta chains from one sample, sequenced in a study of blood T cell repertoires in COVID-19. Libraries were prepared by immunoSEQ multiplex PCR; TCRdb keeps only in-frame clonotypes and omits some of them. The sample consists of 100,000 to 150,000 clones, roughly four fifths of them appearing once. Sequencing used peripheral blood. These receptors originate from a woman aged 45-65 years with acute or convalescent COVID-19. The CDR3 runs from the conserved cysteine through the conserved F or W. The order of the fields is V gene, clone size, D gene, J gene, CDR3 protein, CDR3 DNA. D genes are given only for firm matches. Clone sizes are given selectively: once, few, many, or a class where the clone is expanded.

>TRBV5-1|NA|NA|TRBJ2-2
CASRSLAENTGELFF
TGCGCCAGCAGATCACTAGCCGAGAACACCGGGGAGCTGTTTTTT
>TRBV5-6|NA|TRBD2|TRBJ2-7
CASSRSGGAAVRSYEQYF
TGTGCCAGCAGCCGTAGCGGGGGGGCTGCAGTCCGCTCCTACGAGCAGTACTTC
>TRBV4-1|NA|TRBD1|TRBJ1-2
CASSQEDRGLGYTF
TGCGCCAGCAGCCAAGAGGACAGGGGGCTCGGCTACACCTTC
>TRBV6-1|NA|NA|TRBJ2-7
CASSEVAQGAGYF
NA
>TRBV2|NA|NA|TRBJ1-6
CASSEATGFSPLHF
TGTGCCAGCAGTGAAGCAACAGGTTTTTCACCCCTCCACTTT
>TRBV29-1|NA|NA|TRBJ1-1
CSVGGPRNFAEAFF
TGCAGCGTTGGGGGCCCGCGGAATTTCGCTGAAGCTTTCTTT
>TRBV4-2|NA|NA|TRBJ1-5
CASSTQTDSNQPQHF
TGTGCCAGCAGCACCCAGACAGATAGCAATCAGCCCCAGCATTTT
>TRBV7-2|NA|TRBD2|TRBJ2-1
CASSLRRLADYNEQFF
TGTGCCAGCAGCCTACGAAGACTAGCAGACTACAATGAGCAGTTCTTC
>TRBV3-1/TRBV3-2|NA|NA|TRBJ2-3
CASSQMGGAPDTQYF
TGTGCCAGCAGCCAGATGGGCGGGGCCCCGGATACGCAGTATTTT
>TRBV30|NA|TRBD1|TRBJ2-3
CAWRERGQVTDTQYF
TGTGCCTGGAGGGAACGCGGACAGGTCACAGATACGCAGTATTTT
>TRBV5-6|NA|NA|TRBJ2-3
CATQSRDTDTQYF
TGTGCCACACAGAGCAGGGACACAGATACGCAGTATTTT
>TRBV5-1|few|TRBD2|TRBJ2-3
CASSSGTSGGSTDTQYF
TGCGCCAGCAGCTCTGGGACTAGCGGGGGGAGCACAGATACGCAGTATTTT
>TRBV10-3|once|NA|TRBJ1-1
CAIRQGLGTEAFF
TGTGCCATCAGACAGGGTTTGGGCACTGAAGCTTTCTTT
>TRBV10-3|NA|TRBD1|TRBJ1-1
CALGTVLF
TGTGCCTTAGGGACAGTCCTCTTT
>TRBV12-3/TRBV12-4|NA|TRBD1|TRBJ1-1
CASRKTGAGEAFF
TGTGCCAGCAGGAAAACAGGGGCTGGTGAAGCTTTCTTT
>TRBV28|once|TRBD1|TRBJ1-2
CASSTGQGEHYGYTF
TGTGCCAGCAGTACCGGACAGGGGGAACACTATGGCTACACCTTC
>TRBV29-1|NA|TRBD2|TRBJ2-3
CSVEEAGGPTDTQYF
TGCAGCGTTGAAGAAGCGGGGGGGCCCACAGATACGCAGTATTTT
>TRBV5-4|NA|NA|TRBJ2-2
CASSLLRGSGSGELFF
TGTGCCAGCAGCTTGCTAAGGGGGAGTGGGTCCGGGGAGCTGTTTTTT
>TRBV10-3|NA|TRBD1|TRBJ1-1
CAITRDSGAEAFF
TGTGCCATCACAAGGGACAGCGGAGCTGAAGCTTTCTTT
>TRBV5-4|few|TRBD2|TRBJ2-3
CASSLSAGGPTDTQYF
TGTGCCAGCAGCTTGTCTGCGGGGGGGCCAACAGATACGCAGTATTTT
>TRBV6-5|NA|NA|TRBJ1-5
CASSYRGYNQPQHF
TGTGCCAGCAGTTACAGGGGATACAATCAGCCCCAGCATTTT
>TRBV19|NA|TRBD2|TRBJ2-2
CATRRAQRGFNGELFF
TGTGCCACCCGGAGGGCCCAGCGGGGTTTTAACGGGGAGCTGTTTTTT
>TRBV18|NA|NA|TRBJ2-2
CASHGQRVTGELFF
TGTGCCAGCCACGGACAGAGAGTTACCGGGGAGCTGTTTTTT